This T cell receptor (beta chain) was retrieved from a study of tumor-infiltrating lymphocytes in primary liver carcinoma. Study summary: Tumor staging was T1-T3 N0M0; sizes spanned 4.2 to 10 cm across. Each of the samples returned roughly 3.65 to 7.5 million productive TCRbeta reads (a yield similar across tissue types).

Remarks on this clonotype: The junction departs from germline at one end; a sequencing error may be responsible.

Without any cell sorting, about 19-30 mg of bulk tissue yielded co-extracted RNA and DNA. Synthesis of TCR beta cDNA was carried out from 450 to 500 ng total RNA with a constant-region primer. Three nested multiplex PCR rounds of slightly modified ARM-PCR generated TCR beta libraries. Amplification in the first two PCR rounds was performed using TRBV1-TRBV30 forward primers and a C-beta reverse primer for approximately 10 cycles each. TCRdb passed the multiplex PCR reads through MiXCR, listing each CDR3 protein once. Altogether around 22,000 distinct CDR3 sequences are present, 75% to 85% being singletons, with the ten largest covering less than 40%. The germline V gene has CDR1 MDHEN and CDR2 SYDVKM. The length of the CDR3 is 17 residues.

V and J are TRBV28 and TRBJ2-7; no clear D gene. Source material: liver tumor tissue from sampling region 2. As to subset: tumor region T2, inferior pole. The sequence was obtained from a woman aged 25 to 39 with primary liver carcinoma and hepatitis B virus infection. CDR3 coding DNA: TGTGCCAGCAGCCACCCTTTGGACGGGTGGTACTCCTACGAACAGTACTTC. This encodes CASSHPLDGWYSYEQYF.